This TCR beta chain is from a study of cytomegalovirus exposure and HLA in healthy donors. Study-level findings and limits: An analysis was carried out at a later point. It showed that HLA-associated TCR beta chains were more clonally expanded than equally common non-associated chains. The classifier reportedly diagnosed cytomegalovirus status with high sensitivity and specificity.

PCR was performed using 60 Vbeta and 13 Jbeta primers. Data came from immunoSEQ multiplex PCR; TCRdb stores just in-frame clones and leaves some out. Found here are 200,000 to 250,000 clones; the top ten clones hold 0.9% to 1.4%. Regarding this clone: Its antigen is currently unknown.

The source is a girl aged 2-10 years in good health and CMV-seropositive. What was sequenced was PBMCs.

The CDR3 sequence: CASSATQGASGDTQYF. The DNA for the CDR3 is TGTGCCAGCAGTGCAACGCAGGGGGCTTCGGGAGATACGCAGTATTTT. This sequence joins TRBV6-1 and TRBJ2-3; TRBD1 matches at 8 bases. The CDR3 length is 16 residues. The V gene's germline CDR1 is MNHNS and CDR2 SASEGT. J lost 5 bases, V lost 4 bases, and 11 bases had no gene match.